The rows below give T cell receptor beta chains drawn from one sample of a study of T cell responses to AZD1222 COVID-19 vaccine. The protocol was immunoSEQ multiplex PCR, while the TCRdb copy is restricted to in-frame clones and leaves out a portion. The sample shows tens of thousands of clones, more than 85% of them seen only once. Material: peripheral blood, obtained on day 0 of AZD1222 vaccination. The receptors originated from an adult in good health. CDR3s include the opening cysteine and the closing phenylalanine or tryptophan. Fields, in order: V gene, clone size, J gene, CDR3 length, D gene, CDR3 protein, CDR3 DNA. D genes are given only for firm matches. Size is omitted from some rows. Given values are once, few, many or a class for expanded clones.

TRBV6-5	-	TRBJ2-2	15	-	CASSPGTMNTGELFF	TGTGCCAGCAGTCCCGGGACAATGAACACCGGGGAGCTGTTTTTT
TRBV30	-	TRBJ2-3	12	-	CAWSGTTDTQYF	TGTGCCTGGAGCGGCACCACAGATACGCAGTATTTT
TRBV19	-	TRBJ2-7	13	-	CASRGLDSYEQYF	TGTGCCAGTAGAGGTCTAGATTCTTACGAGCAGTACTTC
TRBV13	-	TRBJ2-3	14	-	CASSWGSSTDTQYF	TGTGCCAGCAGCTGGGGGTCTAGCACAGATACGCAGTATTTT
TRBV18	once	TRBJ1-1	14	TRBD1	CASSPPPTGTEAFF	TGTGCCAGCTCACCACCCCCGACAGGGACCGAAGCTTTCTTT
TRBV7-2	-	TRBJ2-1	14	TRBD1	CASSLEYRGNEQFF	TGTGCCAGCAGCTTAGAATACAGGGGCAATGAGCAGTTCTTC
TRBV19	-	TRBJ2-7	15	-	CASSIDRIGRVEQYF	TGTGCCAGTAGTATAGACCGAATCGGCAGGGTCGAGCAGTACTTC
TRBV6-5	-	TRBJ2-5	13	-	CASSYSQGGPQYF	TGTGCCAGCAGTTACTCGCAGGGGGGGCCCCAGTACTTC
TRBV2	-	TRBJ1-2	14	-	CASSESGFNYGYTF	TGTGCCAGCAGTGAATCGGGATTCAACTATGGCTACACCTTC
TRBV7-2	-	TRBJ1-2	13	TRBD1	CASSSRGYYGYTF	TGTGCCAGCAGCTCCAGGGGGTACTATGGCTACACCTTC
TRBV6-2/TRBV6-3	-	TRBJ1-5	13	-	CASSYREEQPQHF	TGTGCCAGCAGTTACAGGGAGGAGCAGCCCCAGCATTTT
TRBV11-2	-	TRBJ1-1	17	TRBD1	CASSLRGPGTVNTEAFF	TGTGCCAGCAGCCTCCGGGGACCCGGGACAGTGAACACTGAAGCTTTCTTT
TRBV6-1	-	TRBJ1-5	16	-	CASSDTRPSRNQPQHF	TGTGCCAGCAGTGATACGAGGCCAAGTCGAAATCAGCCCCAGCATTTT
TRBV19	-	TRBJ1-1	14	-	CASSRSYMDTEAFF	TGTGCCAGTAGTAGGTCCTATATGGACACTGAAGCTTTCTTT
TRBV19	-	TRBJ1-2	15	-	CASSRVGGSGYGYTF	TGTGCCAGTAGCCGAGTCGGGGGTTCGGGCTATGGCTACACCTTC
TRBV2	-	TRBJ1-1	16	TRBD1	CASSEAKTGGITEAFF	TGTGCCAGCAGTGAAGCAAAGACAGGGGGCATCACTGAAGCTTTCTTT
TRBV5-1	once	TRBJ1-3	16	-	CASSSGPINSGNTIYF	TGCGCCAGCAGCTCCGGACCCATCAACTCTGGAAACACCATATATTTT
TRBV5-4	-	TRBJ1-2	13	-	CASSPTVNYGYTF	TGTGCCAGCAGCCCGACAGTTAACTATGGCTACACCTTC
TRBV4-2	-	TRBJ1-5	13	-	CASSQRSNQPQHF	TGTGCCAGCAGCCAACGAAGCAATCAGCCCCAGCATTTT
TRBV19	-	TRBJ1-5	16	TRBD1	CASRSTGGADNQPQHF	TGTGCCAGTAGATCAACAGGGGGCGCGGACAATCAGCCCCAGCATTTT
TRBV6-5	-	TRBJ1-1	15	TRBD1	CASSYETGGIAEAFF	TGTGCCAGCAGTTACGAGACAGGGGGCATAGCTGAAGCTTTCTTT
TRBV6-6	-	TRBJ2-7	11	-	CASSYSWEQYF	TGTGCCAGCAGTTACTCGTGGGAGCAGTACTTC
TRBV6-2/TRBV6-3	-	TRBJ1-5	19	TRBD1	CASSAQSRDRGFHNQPQHF	TGTGCCAGCAGTGCCCAAAGCCGGGACAGGGGATTCCACAATCAGCCCCAGCATTTT
TRBV3-1/TRBV3-2	-	TRBJ2-7	19	TRBD2	CASSQKRLAGGPFSYEQYF	TGTGCCAGCAGCCAAAAACGACTAGCGGGAGGGCCCTTCTCCTACGAGCAGTACTTC
TRBV2	-	TRBJ2-1	14	-	CASSSTVGYNEQFF	TGTGCCAGCAGTTCCACGGTGGGGTACAATGAGCAGTTCTTC
TRBV5-1	-	TRBJ2-5	14	-	CASTTDRTQETQYF	TGCGCCAGCACCACAGACAGAACCCAAGAGACCCAGTACTTC
TRBV27	-	TRBJ2-3	14	TRBD2	CASSLGTSSDTQYF	TGTGCCAGCAGTCTGGGGACTAGCTCAGATACGCAGTATTTT
TRBV5-1	-	TRBJ2-3	15	-	CASSLATGVTDTQYF	TGCGCCAGCAGCTTGGCGACGGGAGTCACAGATACGCAGTATTTT
TRBV27	-	TRBJ1-2	13	-	CASSSTQVRGYTF	TGTGCCAGCAGTTCCACCCAAGTGCGGGGCTACACCTTC
TRBV6-5	-	TRBJ1-1	15	-	CASSYYVGVNTEAFF	TGTGCCAGCAGTTACTACGTAGGGGTGAACACTGAAGCTTTCTTT
TRBV7-2	few	TRBJ1-3	15	-	CASSLRVGSGNTIYF	TGTGCCAGCAGTCTCAGGGTAGGGTCTGGAAACACCATATATTTT
TRBV7-2	-	TRBJ2-5	15	-	CASSLIRRYQETQYF	TGTGCCAGCAGCTTGATTCGGAGGTACCAAGAGACCCAGTACTTC
TRBV9	-	TRBJ2-1	17	-	CASTFDEAVSSYNEQFF	TGTGCCAGCACCTTCGACGAGGCAGTGAGCTCCTACAATGAGCAGTTCTTC
TRBV5-6	-	TRBJ2-3	15	-	CASSLAGRSTDTQYF	TGTGCCAGCAGCTTGGCAGGGCGGAGCACAGATACGCAGTATTTT
TRBV6-1	-	TRBJ1-2	15	-	CASSELGSYYFGYTF	TGTGCCAGCAGTGAACTGGGCAGCTACTATTTTGGCTACACCTTC
TRBV5-1	-	TRBJ1-5	18	-	CASSPAPPGGEGNQPQHF	TGCGCCAGCAGCCCGGCCCCGCCGGGGGGTGAGGGCAATCAGCCCCAGCATTTT
TRBV9	-	TRBJ2-6	18	-	CASSVGEIYYSGANVLTF	TGTGCCAGCAGCGTAGGAGAGATTTATTACTCTGGGGCCAACGTCCTGACTTTC
TRBV27	-	TRBJ2-2	17	TRBD2	CASITSGGALGTGELFF	TGTGCCAGCATTACGAGCGGGGGGGCTCTGGGCACCGGGGAGCTGTTTTTT
TRBV12-3/TRBV12-4	-	TRBJ1-1	12	-	CASSLGVTEAFF	TGTGCCAGCAGTTTAGGGGTAACTGAAGCTTTCTTT
TRBV11-1	-	TRBJ2-3	14	-	CASSQGWGTDTQYF	TGTGCCAGCAGTCAGGGATGGGGCACAGATACGCAGTATTTT
TRBV12-5	few	TRBJ2-1	15	-	CASGPDSVGYNEQFF	TGTGCTAGTGGCCCCGACAGCGTTGGCTACAATGAGCAGTTCTTC
TRBV7-8	-	TRBJ1-3	16	TRBD1	CASSSDRGAVGNTIYF	TGTGCCAGCAGCTCGGACAGGGGAGCCGTTGGAAACACCATATATTTT
TRBV4-3	-	TRBJ2-7	16	TRBD2	CASSQDRAGSSYEQYF	TGCGCCAGCAGCCAAGATCGAGCGGGATCCTCCTACGAGCAGTACTTC